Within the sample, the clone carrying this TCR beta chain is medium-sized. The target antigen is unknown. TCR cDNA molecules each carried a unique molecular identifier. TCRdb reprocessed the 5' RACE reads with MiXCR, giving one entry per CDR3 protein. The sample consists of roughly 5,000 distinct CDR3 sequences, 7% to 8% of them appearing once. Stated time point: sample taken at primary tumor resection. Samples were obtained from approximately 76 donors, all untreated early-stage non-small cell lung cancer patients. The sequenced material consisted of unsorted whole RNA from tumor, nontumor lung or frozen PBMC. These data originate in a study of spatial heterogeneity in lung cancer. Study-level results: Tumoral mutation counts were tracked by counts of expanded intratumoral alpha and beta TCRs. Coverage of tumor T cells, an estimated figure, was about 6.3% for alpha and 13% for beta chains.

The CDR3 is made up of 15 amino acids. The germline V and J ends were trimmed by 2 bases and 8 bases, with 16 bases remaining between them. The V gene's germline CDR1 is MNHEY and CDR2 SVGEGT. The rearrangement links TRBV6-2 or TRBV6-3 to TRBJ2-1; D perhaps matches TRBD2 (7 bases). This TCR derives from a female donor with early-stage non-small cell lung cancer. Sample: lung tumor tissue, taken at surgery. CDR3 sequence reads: CASSYLQGGLDEQFF. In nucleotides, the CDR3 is TGTGCCAGCAGTTACCTACAGGGAGGGCTGGATGAGCAGTTCTTC.